Described below is a single T cell receptor beta chain sequence and its context. The data derive from a study of cytomegalovirus exposure and HLA in healthy donors. Method: immunoSEQ multiplex PCR; TCRdb's copy keeps in-frame clones and lacks some. Seen here are 250,000 to 350,000 clones, approximately 90% observed once, and the top ten hold over 0.8%. The CDR3 is made up of 15 amino acids. The V segment lost 3 bases and the J segment 7 bases; nucleotides outside the gene matches: 7. Germline values: CDR1 MDHEN, CDR2 SYDVKM. The V gene is TRBV28, the J gene TRBJ1-5; 9 bases match TRBD1. Sequenced material: PBMCs. This TCR derives from a young woman in good health and CMV-seronegative. CDR3 nucleotide sequence: TGTGCCAGCAGTTTGGGGACAGGGAGTCGGCAGCCCCAGCATTTT. Residues: CASSLGTGSRQPQHF. Filled out from reference TRBV28 and TRBJ1-5, the complete variable domain reads DVKVTQSSRYLVKRTGEKVFLECVQDMDHENMFWYRQDPGLGLRLIYFSYDVKMKEKGDIPEGYSVSREKKERFSLILESASTNQTSMYLCASSLGTGSRQPQHFGDGTRLSIL.